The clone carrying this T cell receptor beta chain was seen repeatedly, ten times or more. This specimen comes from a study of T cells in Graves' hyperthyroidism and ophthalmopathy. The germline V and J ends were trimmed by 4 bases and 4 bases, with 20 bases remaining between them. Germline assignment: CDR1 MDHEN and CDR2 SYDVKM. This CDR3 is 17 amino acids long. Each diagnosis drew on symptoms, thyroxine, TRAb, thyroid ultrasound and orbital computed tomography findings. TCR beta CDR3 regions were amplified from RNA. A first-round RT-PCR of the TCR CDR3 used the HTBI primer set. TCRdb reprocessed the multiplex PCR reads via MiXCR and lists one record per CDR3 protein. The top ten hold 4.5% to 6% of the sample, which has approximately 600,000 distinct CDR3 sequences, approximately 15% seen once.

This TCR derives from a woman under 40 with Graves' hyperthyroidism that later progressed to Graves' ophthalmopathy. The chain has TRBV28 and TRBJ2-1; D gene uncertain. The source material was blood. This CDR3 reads CASSSPLRMSLYNEQFF. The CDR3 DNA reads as TGTGCCAGCAGTTCCCCTCTCCGAATGTCCCTTTACAATGAGCAGTTCTTC.